Listed below are T cell receptor beta chains from one sample, sequenced in a study of T cell responses to AZD1222 COVID-19 vaccine. Data came from immunoSEQ multiplex PCR; TCRdb stores just in-frame clones and leaves some out. The sample comprises approximately 120,000 clones, roughly 90% of which are singletons, and about 4.2% rests with the top ten. Sequencing was performed on peripheral blood, taken on day 0 of AZD1222 vaccination. The source is an adult in good health. Both conserved end residues are part of each CDR3. A D gene is named only where the DNA matches it firmly. For some rows the clone size is stated as once, few or many, or as a class when expanded; others skip it.

j_call	clone_size	v_call	d_call	cdr3_aa	cdr3_nt
TRBJ2-7	.	TRBV7-2	TRBD1	CASSRGTGGDEQYF	TGTGCCAGCAGCCGGGGGACAGGGGGCGACGAGCAGTACTTC
TRBJ2-1	.	TRBV25-1	.	CASSESAGWSSYNEQFF	TGTGCCAGCAGTGAATCCGCCGGGTGGAGCTCCTACAATGAGCAGTTCTTC
TRBJ2-2	.	TRBV7-8	.	CASSLGELFF	TGTGCCAGCAGCCTCGGGGAGCTGTTTTTT
TRBJ1-3	.	TRBV6-5	TRBD1	CASSWVPGGPGNTIYF	TGTGCCAGCAGTTGGGTTCCAGGGGGCCCTGGAAACACCATATATTTT
TRBJ2-6	.	TRBV4-2	.	CASSQRVSGANVLTF	TGTGCCAGCAGCCAAAGGGTCTCTGGGGCCAACGTCCTGACTTTC
TRBJ1-3	.	TRBV19	.	CASSISRAGGENTIYF	TGTGCCAGTAGTATCTCCCGGGCCGGAGGGGAAAACACCATATATTTT
TRBJ2-5	.	TRBV6-1	TRBD2	CASSEQGGRGYETQYF	TGTGCCAGCAGTGAACAGGGAGGGAGGGGTTATGAGACCCAGTACTTC
TRBJ1-2	.	TRBV6-2/TRBV6-3	.	CASSYSIPLTANYGYTF	TGTGCCAGCAGTTACTCCATTCCCCTGACAGCAAACTATGGCTACACCTTC
TRBJ1-2	.	TRBV28	TRBD1	CASSLGGTGEYYGYTF	TGTGCCAGCAGTTTGGGTGGGACAGGGGAATATTATGGCTACACCTTC
TRBJ2-7	.	TRBV9	.	CASSVDSSYEQYF	TGTGCCAGCAGCGTAGACAGCTCCTACGAGCAGTACTTC
TRBJ2-7	.	TRBV2	TRBD1	CASSVGTVPGEQYF	TGTGCCAGCAGTGTGGGGACAGTGCCTGGTGAGCAGTACTTC
TRBJ1-1	.	TRBV7-6	.	CASSLQPNTEAFF	TGTGCCAGCAGCCTGCAGCCTAACACTGAAGCTTTCTTT
TRBJ2-2	.	TRBV7-9	.	CASSLGAGNTGELFF	TGTGCCAGCAGCTTAGGGGCAGGGAACACCGGGGAGCTGTTTTTT
TRBJ2-1	.	TRBV5-6	.	CASRRGSSYNEQFF	TGTGCCAGCCGACGAGGCAGCTCCTACAATGAGCAGTTCTTC
TRBJ2-1	.	TRBV7-6	.	CASSLALGPRSYNEQFF	TGTGCCAGCAGCTTAGCCCTGGGACCTCGCTCCTACAATGAGCAGTTCTTC
TRBJ2-1	.	TRBV6-6	.	CASSDAYRDNEQFF	TGTGCCAGCAGTGACGCTTACAGGGACAATGAGCAGTTCTTC
TRBJ1-1	.	TRBV9	TRBD1	CASSVARDRIAKNTEAFF	TGTGCCAGCAGCGTAGCTAGGGACAGGATTGCGAAGAACACTGAAGCTTTCTTT
TRBJ1-6	.	TRBV10-3	TRBD1	CAIRDRENSPLHF	TGTGCCATCAGGGACAGGGAGAATTCACCCCTCCACTTT
TRBJ2-7	.	TRBV27	.	CASSSRPVLEQYF	TGTGCCAGCAGTTCCCGTCCGGTACTTGAGCAGTACTTC
TRBJ2-7	.	TRBV28	TRBD2	CASSFASSGDYEQYF	TGTGCCAGCAGTTTCGCGTCTAGCGGGGACTACGAGCAGTACTTC
TRBJ1-4	.	TRBV13	.	CASSLGAGFNEKLFF	TGTGCCAGCAGCTTAGGCGCGGGGTTTAATGAAAAACTGTTTTTT
TRBJ1-5	.	TRBV19	.	CASSMKAGNGPQHF	TGTGCCAGTAGTATGAAGGCAGGGAATGGGCCCCAGCATTTT
TRBJ2-3	.	TRBV5-5	TRBD2	CASSGGVKLRPDTQYF	TGTGCCAGCAGCGGGGGGGTGAAGTTGCGGCCGGATACGCAGTATTTT
TRBJ1-1	.	TRBV27	.	CASTLMGGGSTEAFF	TGTGCCAGCACCCTCATGGGAGGGGGTAGTACTGAAGCTTTCTTT
TRBJ2-7	.	TRBV11-3	.	CASSLTRGSYEQYF	TGTGCCAGCAGCTTAACCAGGGGATCCTACGAGCAGTACTTC
TRBJ2-7	once	TRBV4-1	TRBD1	CASSPGGSGGVGNEQYF	TGCGCCAGCAGCCCAGGGGGTTCCGGAGGAGTGGGCAACGAGCAGTACTTC
TRBJ1-1	.	TRBV27	TRBD1	CASQDRARTEAFF	TGTGCCAGCCAAGACAGGGCGAGGACTGAAGCTTTCTTT
TRBJ2-2	.	TRBV5-4	.	CASSLEVGELFF	TGTGCCAGCAGCTTGGAAGTCGGGGAGCTGTTTTTT
TRBJ1-3	.	TRBV7-6	TRBD1	CASSLLQGAKGNTIYF	TGTGCCAGCAGCCTTCTCCAGGGGGCAAAGGGAAACACCATATATTTT
TRBJ2-3	.	TRBV19	TRBD2	CASSKGTSGTGDTQYF	TGTGCCAGTAGCAAAGGGACTAGCGGGACAGGAGATACGCAGTATTTT
TRBJ2-5	once	TRBV19	.	CASSRDLQETQYF	TGTGCCAGTAGTAGGGACTTGCAAGAGACCCAGTACTTC
TRBJ1-4	.	TRBV6-5	.	CASSSTGTANEKLFF	TGTGCCAGCAGTTCGACCGGGACTGCTAATGAAAAACTGTTTTTT
TRBJ1-1	once	TRBV27	.	CASSGEGDSWRTEAFF	TGTGCCAGCAGTGGGGAGGGGGATTCTTGGAGGACTGAAGCTTTCTTT
TRBJ1-5	.	TRBV18	.	CASSANAGADSNQPQHF	TGTGCCAGCTCAGCGAATGCCGGAGCAGATAGCAATCAGCCCCAGCATTTT
TRBJ1-2	once	TRBV20-1	.	CSASAGFGYTF	TGCAGTGCTAGCGCGGGGTTTGGCTACACCTTC
TRBJ2-3	.	TRBV27	.	CASSLYWSADTQYF	TGTGCCAGCAGTTTATACTGGAGTGCAGATACGCAGTATTTT